The 25 T cell receptor beta chains presented below share a single source sample, sequenced in a study of shared clonotypes between healthy human individuals. Sequencing used immunoSEQ multiplex PCR; TCRdb keeps in-frame clones, though not all of them. Of roughly 2 million clones in the sample, roughly 94% were seen once. The source material was naive CD4+ T cells sorted from blood. Described subset: CD45RA+ positively selected. These TCRs come from a man younger than 35 in good health.

The chain joins TRBV15 to TRBJ1-3; D gene unclear. Per the germline V gene, CDR1 is LNHNV and CDR2 is YYDKDF (reference sequence). This CDR3 has 12 amino acids. Trimming pared 0 bases from V and 8 bases from J, leaving 5 bases between. The DNA for the CDR3 is TGTGCCACCAGCAGAGATAAGGACACCATATATTTT. Protein sequence: CATSRDKDTIYF.

The chain employs TRBV6-1 and TRBJ1-2; no reliable D call. Deletions cut 2 bases from V and 4 bases from J, with 8 bases between. Looked up from germline, CDR1 is MNHNS and CDR2 is SASEGT. This CDR3 has 13 amino acids. The CDR3 here is CASSEPLVYGYTF. The CDR3 coding sequence is TGTGCCAGCAGTGAACCCTTAGTCTATGGCTACACCTTC.

The chain couples TRBV25-1 to TRBJ2-1, with D unclear. V was shortened by 5 bases and J by 7 bases, with 6 bases between the two germline ends. Looked up from germline, CDR1 is MGHDK and CDR2 is SYGVNS. This CDR3 is built from 11 residues. Here the CDR3 reads CASSPLNEQFF. The CDR3 DNA is TGTGCCAGCAGTCCGTTAAATGAGCAGTTCTTC. Full variable domain (remainder filled in from reference TRBV25-1 and TRBJ2-1): EADIYQTPRYLVIGTGKKITLECSQTMGHDKMYWYQQDPGMELHLIHYSYGVNSTEKGDLSSESTVSRIRTEHFPLTLESARPSHTSQYLCASSPLNEQFFGPGTRLTVL.

Here the CDR3 reads CASSQLAGMGNEQFF. CDR3 bases: TGTGCCAGCTCTCAACTAGCGGGGATGGGCAATGAGCAGTTCTTC. This chain uses TRBV19 with TRBJ2-1, with 10 bases matching TRBD2. Germline CDR1 is LNHDA and CDR2 is SQIVND (reference sequence). With V trimmed by 9 bases and J by 6 bases, 11 bases remained unmatched. CDR3 length: 15 amino acids.

The chain has TRBV9 and TRBJ2-7; a weak D match, TRBD1 (5 bases). There are 15 residues in the CDR3. V was clipped by 0 bases and J by 0 bases, with 10 bases between them. The germline CDR1 and CDR2 sequences are SGDLS and YYNGEE. The DNA for the CDR3 is TGTGCCAGCAGCGTAGATGGCAGGGCCTCCTACGAGCAGTACTTC. This sequence encodes CASSVDGRASYEQYF. The full variable domain, with the rest looked up from reference TRBV9 and TRBJ2-7, is DSGVTQTPKHLITATGQRVTLRCSPRSGDLSVYWYQQSLDQGLQFLIQYYNGEERAKGNILERFSAQQFPDLHSELNLSSLELGDSALYFCASSVDGRASYEQYFGPGTRLTVT.

The chain joins TRBV11-3 to TRBJ2-3; D uncertain. Trimming stripped 4 bases from V and 0 bases from J, with 5 bases between. From germline, CDR1 is SGHNT and CDR2 YENEEA. The CDR3 extends over 13 amino acids. The CDR3 region has the DNA TGTGCCAGCAGCTCCGTTAGCACAGATACGCAGTATTTT. Encoded protein: CASSSVSTDTQYF.

V usage is TRBV29-1 and J usage is TRBJ1-1, with TRBD1 matching 10 bases. CDR1 is SQVTM, CDR2 ANQGSEA, per germline. CDR3 length equals 14 residues. J lost 4 bases, V lost 6 bases, and 8 bases had no gene match. The CDR3 sequence is CSVRSGTGATEAFF. The CDR3 region has the DNA TGCAGCGTCAGATCCGGGACAGGGGCCACTGAAGCTTTCTTT.

The J gene is TRBJ1-2, the V gene TRBV6-6, with 8 bases matching TRBD1. V shed 5 bases, J shed 5 bases, and the junction held 10 bases outside the gene matches. The germline V gene encodes CDR1 MNHNY and CDR2 SVGAGI (reference sequence). There are 15 residues in the CDR3. The CDR3 sequence is CASSNLDRVLYGYTF. The CDR3 bases are TGTGCCAGCAGTAACTTGGACAGGGTCTTATATGGCTACACCTTC.

J is TRBJ2-3 and V is TRBV6-5; maybe TRBD2 (6 bases). CDR3 length: 15 residues. Germline V gene lookup returns CDR1 MNHEY and CDR2 SVGAGI. V lost 4 bases to trimming and J lost 2 bases, with 13 bases between them. CDR3 in amino acids: CASSSPGLATDTQYF. CDR3 coding DNA: TGTGCCAGCAGTTCACCGGGACTGGCCACAGATACGCAGTATTTT.

The sample holds one count of this clone. This chain connects TRBV4-2 to TRBJ2-1, with 14 bases fitting TRBD2. The germline V gene has CDR1 LGHNA and CDR2 YNFKEQ. Losses at the gene ends were 3 bases for V and 0 bases for J; bases not matched to a gene: 4. The CDR3 covers 18 residues. The chain's CDR3 is CASSQGTSGGSSYNEQFF. In DNA form, the CDR3 reads TGTGCCAGCAGCCAGGGGACTAGCGGGGGAAGCTCCTACAATGAGCAGTTCTTC.

The chain is built from TRBV7-9 and TRBJ1-5; no reliable D call. Germline V gene lookup returns CDR1 SEHNR and CDR2 FQNEAQ (reference sequence). This CDR3 has 14 residues. V was shortened by 3 bases and J by 2 bases, with 8 bases between the two germline ends. CDR3 sequence (DNA): TGTGCCAGCAGCTTGGACCCTGGCAATCAGCCCCAGCATTTT. Translation gives CASSLDPGNQPQHF.

The V and J genes are TRBV4-3 and TRBJ1-1; perhaps TRBD1 as D (6 bases). The CDR3 consists of 16 residues. The V end lost 0 bases, the J end lost 1 base, and 12 bases lay between the germline ends. Per the germline V gene, CDR1 is LGHNA and CDR2 is YSLEER. This chain's CDR3 is CASSQEPGHQNTEAFF. The CDR3 DNA follows: TGCGCCAGCAGCCAAGAGCCGGGACACCAGAACACTGAAGCTTTCTTT.

This clone was counted once. The gene calls are TRBV7-9 and TRBJ2-2; 7 bases are a match to TRBD2. CDR1 and CDR2 (germline): SEHNR, FQNEAQ (reference sequence). V shed 5 bases, J shed 5 bases, and the junction held 5 bases outside the gene matches. The CDR3 is 14 amino acids. Here the CDR3 reads CASSPSGRTGELFF. The DNA of the CDR3 is TGTGCCAGCAGCCCTAGCGGACGAACCGGGGAGCTGTTTTTT.

This clone was detected once. This rearrangement joins TRBV5-6 to TRBJ2-3; D remains unclear. Germline CDR1 and CDR2: SGHDT and YYEEEE. The CDR3 sequence is 9 residues long. Trimming pared 1 base from V and 10 bases from J, leaving 1 base between. CDR3 sequence reads: CASSLPQYF. The CDR3 region has the DNA TGTGCCAGCAGCTTGCCGCAGTATTTT.

The chain has TRBV5-8 and TRBJ1-6, with D perhaps matching TRBD1 (6 bases). The germline V gene encodes CDR1 SGHTS and CDR2 YDEGEE. There are 15 residues in the CDR3. V was clipped by 0 bases and J by 7 bases, with 11 bases between them. DNA of the CDR3: TGTGCCAGCAGCTTGGCTGGGACATCAAATTCACCCCTCCACTTT. This gives the protein CASSLAGTSNSPLHF.

This sequence joins TRBV9 and TRBJ2-1; the D gene is possibly TRBD1 (5 bases). The CDR3 is 13 amino acids. In germline, CDR1 is SGDLS, CDR2 YYNGEE. V was clipped by 2 bases and J by 10 bases, with 13 bases between them. This CDR3 is CASSVIQGREQFF. CDR3 DNA sequence: TGTGCCAGCAGCGTTATCCAGGGCAGGGAGCAGTTCTTC.

This chain uses TRBV4-1 with TRBJ1-1; 11 bases match TRBD1. Unmatched junction bases numbered 12, after V lost 2 bases and J lost 1 base. The CDR3 has 19 residues. Looked up from germline, CDR1 is MGHRA and CDR2 is YSYEKL. The CDR3 coding sequence is TGCGCCAGCAGCCAAAGCCGAGGACAGGGGGCGCGTCCGAACACTGAAGCTTTCTTT. Encoded protein: CASSQSRGQGARPNTEAFF.

The V call is TRBV18, the J call TRBJ1-3, with D tentatively TRBD1 (5 bases). The CDR3 extends over 17 amino acids. Between the trimmed V and J ends, which lost 5 bases and 0 bases, there was a span of 17 bases. In germline, CDR1 is KGHSH, CDR2 LQKENI. The CDR3 DNA follows: TGTGCCAGCTCAAGGAGGACACTCGCGAGCTCTGGAAACACCATATATTTT. As protein: CASSRRTLASSGNTIYF.

This chain connects TRBV7-9 to TRBJ1-2; D call uncertain. This CDR3 contains 12 residues. V was clipped by 2 bases and J by 12 bases, with 13 bases between them. Looked up from germline, CDR1 is SEHNR and CDR2 is FQNEAQ (reference sequence). CDR3 protein: CASSLRVSRNTF. Here the CDR3 DNA reads TGTGCCAGCAGCTTAAGGGTCTCGAGGAACACCTTC. Together with reference TRBV7-9 and TRBJ1-2, the CDR3 gives the full variable domain: DTGVSQNPRHKITKRGQNVTFRCDPISEHNRLYWYRQTLGQGPEFLTYFQNEAQLEKSRLLSDRFSAERPKGSFSTLEIQRTEQGDSAMYLCASSLRVSRNTFGSGTRLTVV.

V and J are TRBV4-3 and TRBJ2-1; the match to TRBD2 covers 10 bases. J gave up 2 bases and V 2 bases, and 3 bases lay outside the gene matches. Germline V gene sequence: CDR1 LGHNA, CDR2 YSLEER. The CDR3 is 16 residues long. The CDR3 is CASSQQREGPYNEQFF. The CDR3 nucleotides read TGCGCCAGCAGCCAACAGCGGGAGGGCCCCTACAATGAGCAGTTCTTC.

CDR3 coding DNA: TGTGCCAGTAGTATTCCCACAGGGGAGTCCGGGGAGCTGTTTTTT. Translated: CASSIPTGESGELFF. V usage is TRBV19 and J usage is TRBJ2-2; 7 bases fit TRBD1. The CDR3 sequence is 15 residues long. V shed 3 bases and J 6 bases; nucleotides not matched to a gene: 7. CDR1 and CDR2 from the germline V gene are LNHDA and SQIVND (reference sequence).

J is TRBJ2-1 and V is TRBV7-2; 12 positions agree with TRBD2. V gave up 4 bases and J gave up 8 bases; unmatched junction bases: 9. The CDR3 sequence is 16 residues long. In germline, CDR1 is SGHTA, CDR2 FQGNSA. CDR3 region: CASSSGLAGFSDEQFF. CDR3 coding DNA: TGTGCCAGCAGCTCCGGACTAGCGGGATTTTCGGATGAGCAGTTCTTC.

This clone has just a few counts. This chain connects TRBV4-1 to TRBJ1-5; maybe TRBD1 (5 bases). Germline V gene data show CDR1 as MGHRA and CDR2 as YSYEKL. The ends were cut back, 4 bases at V and 4 bases at J, with 11 bases in the middle. The CDR3 is made up of 14 amino acids. Written as DNA, the CDR3 is TGCGCCAGCAGCCGTTATCAGGGAAATCAGCCCCAGCATTTT. This codes for CASSRYQGNQPQHF.

The rearrangement joins TRBV18 to TRBJ2-1; 8 bases fit TRBD2. CDR3 length: 17 residues. In germline, CDR1 is KGHSH, CDR2 LQKENI. V was pared by 1 base and J by 7 bases, with 12 bases of the junction left unmatched. As DNA, the CDR3 is TGTGCCAGCTCACCACTTCTCTCAGCGGGAGTCTCTAATGAGCAGTTCTTC. Translation gives CASSPLLSAGVSNEQFF.

The chain couples TRBV7-8 to TRBJ2-5; the D gene is possibly TRBD2 (5 bases). CDR1 is SGHVS, CDR2 FQNEAQ, per germline. V lost 5 bases and J 2 bases, leaving 15 bases between the germline ends. This CDR3 contains 15 residues. Written as DNA, the CDR3 is TGTGCCAGCAGCCCAAGACCGGGAAGACAAGAGACCCAGTACTTC. Translation: CASSPRPGRQETQYF.